Following are 23 T cell receptor beta chains from one sample sequenced in a study of blood T cell repertoires in COVID-19. This table comes from immunoSEQ multiplex PCR, and its TCRdb copy is limited to in-frame clones, with some not included. The table shows about 31,000 clones, with 91% occurring only once. Material: peripheral blood. These receptors were taken from a human donor in a cohort sampled during active COVID-19.

The J gene is TRBJ1-6, the V gene TRBV2; the D gene is possibly TRBD1 (6 bases). The CDR3 totals 13 residues. V was trimmed by 2 bases and J by 10 bases, leaving 9 bases between them. The germline V gene has CDR1 SNHLY and CDR2 FYNNEI. Written as DNA, the CDR3 is TGTGCCAGCAGTGAACAGGGGTCGTCACCCCTCCACTTT. Its protein is CASSEQGSSPLHF.

The V gene is TRBV20-1, the J gene TRBJ1-1; D unresolved. Germline V lookup: CDR1 DFQATT, CDR2 SNEGSKA (reference sequence). This CDR3 region has 11 residues. V was clipped by 6 bases and J by 0 bases, with 5 bases between them. CDR3 residues: CSAPLNTEAFF. The CDR3 DNA follows: TGCAGTGCCCCATTGAACACTGAAGCTTTCTTT.

The J gene is TRBJ2-3, the V gene TRBV19, with D hard to call. Trimming pared 1 base from V and 12 bases from J, leaving 29 bases between. The CDR3 runs 18 residues. Germline CDR1 and CDR2: LNHDA and SQIVND (reference sequence). The CDR3 protein is CASSIGAELALSQLAQYF. The CDR3 DNA reads as TGTGCCAGTAGTATAGGGGCCGAGTTGGCGCTTTCTCAGTTGGCACAGTATTTT.

V and J are TRBV9 and TRBJ1-2; D call uncertain. The CDR3 contains 13 residues. The germline V and J ends were trimmed by 4 bases and 4 bases, with 11 bases remaining between them. The germline CDR1 and CDR2 sequences are SGDLS and YYNGEE. CDR3 bases: TGTGCCAGCAGCCAGGCCGATCTCTATGGCTACACCTTC. This codes for CASSQADLYGYTF.

The count of this clone is one. The chain carries TRBV10-3 and TRBJ1-6; 8 bases match TRBD1. CDR1 is ENHRY, CDR2 SYGVKD, per germline. This CDR3 has 14 amino acids. Losses at the gene ends were 6 bases for V and 5 bases for J; bases not matched to a gene: 3. CDR3 DNA sequence: TGTGCCATCAGCCCGGACAGGGATAATTCACCCCTCCACTTT. Translation: CAISPDRDNSPLHF.

The rearrangement uses TRBV5-1 and TRBJ2-1, with TRBD1 as a possible D gene (6 bases). Germline values: CDR1 SGHRS, CDR2 YFSETQ. This CDR3 comprises 15 residues. Trimming removed 0 bases at V and 3 bases at J, with 10 bases between. CDR3 nucleotides: TGCGCCAGCAGCTTGGTCGGACAGAGCTACAATGAGCAGTTCTTC. It specifies CASSLVGQSYNEQFF.

The CDR3 loop reads CASRFGHNGNTIYF. Here the CDR3 DNA reads TGTGCCAGCAGGTTTGGTCACAATGGAAACACCATATATTTT. The chain recombines TRBV6-6 with TRBJ1-3; unclear D gene. The germline gives CDR1 MNHNY, CDR2 SVGAGI (reference sequence). V was shortened by 6 bases and J by 3 bases, with 12 bases between the two germline ends. The CDR3 covers 14 residues.

The rearrangement links TRBV2 to TRBJ1-1; possibly TRBD1 for D (5 bases). Between the trimmed V and J ends, which lost 9 bases and 1 base, there was a span of 9 bases. Looked up from germline, CDR1 is SNHLY and CDR2 is FYNNEI. This CDR3 comprises 12 residues. CDR3 sequence: CARPTENTEAFF. The CDR3 nucleotides read TGTGCCAGACCGACAGAGAACACTGAAGCTTTCTTT.

The chain couples TRBV6-6 to TRBJ2-1; possibly TRBD1 for D (5 bases). Germline V lookup: CDR1 MNHNY, CDR2 SVGAGI (reference sequence). There are 16 residues in the CDR3. Trimming pared 0 bases from V and 5 bases from J, leaving 14 bases between. CDR3 region: CASSYSFEQAHNEQFF. The CDR3, as DNA: TGTGCCAGCAGTTACTCTTTCGAACAGGCCCACAATGAGCAGTTCTTC.

This clone was recorded only once. The chain uses TRBV18 and TRBJ2-5; 11 bases map to TRBD1. Germline V CDR1 and CDR2: KGHSH, LQKENI. With 6 bases clipped from V and 2 bases from J, the junction kept 11 bases outside the gene matches. The CDR3 loop spans 17 amino acids. CDR3 sequence reads: CASSPWIGQGAQETQYF. The CDR3, as DNA: TGTGCCAGCTCTCCCTGGATAGGACAGGGGGCGCAAGAGACCCAGTACTTC.

The J gene is TRBJ1-2, the V gene TRBV24-1; TRBD1 matches at 11 bases. Looked up from germline, CDR1 is KGHDR and CDR2 is SFDVKD. The CDR3 length is 16 residues. J lost 7 bases, V lost 5 bases, and 11 bases had no gene match. CDR3: CATSAAPGTGGGGYTF. The CDR3, as DNA: TGTGCCACCAGTGCCGCCCCAGGGACAGGGGGTGGTGGCTACACCTTC.

The genes are TRBV14 and TRBJ2-7; 10 nucleotides line up with TRBD2. V lost 0 bases and J lost 2; bases outside the gene matches: 7. CDR1 and CDR2 from the germline V gene are SGHDN and FVKESK. The CDR3 runs to 17 residues. The CDR3 bases are TGTGCCAGCAGCCAAGAGGGAGCGGGGGGGGAGCCCTACGAGCAGTACGTC. It specifies CASSQEGAGGEPYEQYV.

V usage is TRBV7-2 and J usage is TRBJ2-3; 7 bases map to TRBD1. Losses at the gene ends were 5 bases for V and 0 bases for J; bases not matched to a gene: 5. CDR3 length: 15 residues. The V gene's germline CDR1 is SGHTA and CDR2 FQGNSA. The CDR3 is CASSQGQPSTDTQYF. DNA for the CDR3: TGTGCCAGCAGCCAGGGACAGCCTAGCACAGATACGCAGTATTTT.

V gene TRBV14 combines with J gene TRBJ2-5; TRBD1 aligns across 7 bases. Germline V gene lookup returns CDR1 SGHDN and CDR2 FVKESK. The CDR3 runs 16 residues. V lost 4 bases to trimming and J lost 0 bases; unmatched junction nucleotides: 8. CDR3 nucleotides: TGTGCCAGCAGCCTGAGGGGGCCGATGTACCAAGAGACCCAGTACTTC. Protein sequence: CASSLRGPMYQETQYF.

The chain has TRBV4-1 and TRBJ2-3; D gene uncertain. Deletions cut 1 base from V and 0 bases from J, with 20 bases between. Germline V gene data show CDR1 as MGHRA and CDR2 as YSYEKL. The CDR3 extends over 19 amino acids. CDR3 loop: CASSQVSYDPISSTDTQYF. The CDR3 coding sequence is TGCGCCAGCAGCCAAGTATCCTACGATCCTATATCTAGCACAGATACGCAGTATTTT.

The chain uses TRBV10-3 and TRBJ1-1, with TRBD1 identical over 7 bases. Germline assignment: CDR1 ENHRY and CDR2 SYGVKD. CDR3 length: 16 amino acids. V was pared by 0 bases and J by 1 base, with 5 bases of the junction left unmatched. The CDR3: CAISESWGDRNTEAFF. CDR3 coding DNA: TGTGCCATCAGTGAGTCGTGGGGGGACAGGAACACTGAAGCTTTCTTT.

The rearrangement uses TRBV11-2 and TRBJ1-4; 7 nucleotides align to TRBD1. The CDR3 covers 14 residues. V trimming: 5 bases; J trimming: 7 bases; junction bases outside the gene matches: 7. Germline lookup yields CDR1 SGHAT and CDR2 FQNNGV. CDR3 sequence (DNA): TGTGCCAGCAGCCCCGGAGGGGGCCGTGAAAAACTGTTTTTT. Translating it yields CASSPGGGREKLFF.

With respect to this clone: One end of the junction does not line up with germline, which may come from a read error. The V gene is TRBV13, the J gene TRBJ2-3, with D perhaps TRBD1 (5 bases). The CDR3 is 12 residues long. Germline values: CDR1 PRHDT, CDR2 FYEKMQ (reference sequence). This chain's CDR3 is CASSFVPSGATF. The CDR3 DNA follows: TGTGCCAGCAGCTTCGTCCCGAGTGGGGCAACTTTC.

CDR3 sequence (DNA): TGTGCCAGCAGTTACGCGGTCCTCGCGAACACCGGGGAGCTGTTTTTT. It specifies CASSYAVLANTGELFF. This rearrangement joins TRBV6-5 to TRBJ2-2, with D unresolved. The V gene lost 2 bases and the J gene lost 0 bases, with 10 bases spanning the gap. The germline CDR1 and CDR2 sequences are MNHEY and SVGAGI. The CDR3 covers 16 residues.

The chain is built from TRBV5-6 and TRBJ1-5; D possibly corresponds to TRBD1 (6 bases). The V gene's germline CDR1 is SGHDT and CDR2 YYEEEE. Trimming cost V 4 bases and J 4 bases, with 6 bases left between them. The CDR3 is 12 amino acids. CDR3 sequence: CASSRGNQPQHF. The CDR3 DNA is TGTGCCAGCAGCAGGGGGAATCAGCCCCAGCATTTT.

This chain connects TRBV7-6 to TRBJ1-4; D not certain. Deletions cut 5 bases from V and 4 bases from J, with 11 bases between. Germline CDR1 SGHVS, CDR2 FNYEAQ. The CDR3 sequence is 14 residues long. CDR3 nucleotide sequence: TGTGCCAGCAGCCGAGGTGCCGTTAATGAAAAACTGTTTTTT. This sequence encodes CASSRGAVNEKLFF. The full variable domain, rest sourced from reference TRBV7-6 and TRBJ1-4, is GAGVSQSPRYKVTKRGQDVALRCDPISGHVSLYWYRQALGQGPEFLTYFNYEAQQDKSGLPNDRFSAERPEGSISTLTIQRTEQRDSAMYRCASSRGAVNEKLFFGSGTQLSVL.

The V gene is TRBV24-1, the J gene TRBJ2-3, with D tentatively TRBD2 (6 bases). Germline V gene sequence: CDR1 KGHDR, CDR2 SFDVKD. This CDR3 region has 16 residues. The ends were cut back, 4 bases at V and 3 bases at J, with 16 bases in the middle. The CDR3 loop reads CATSDPGEEGTDTQYF. CDR3 coding DNA: TGTGCCACCAGTGACCCCGGGGAGGAGGGGACAGATACGCAGTATTTT.

V usage is TRBV28 and J usage is TRBJ2-1, with 8 positions matching TRBD1. CDR3 length equals 14 residues. After removal of 5 bases from V and 7 bases from J, the junction contained 7 bases not matched to a gene. Germline V gene lookup returns CDR1 MDHEN and CDR2 SYDVKM. The CDR3 DNA reads as TGTGCCAGCAGTCCTACAGGGGGTAGGAATGAGCAGTTCTTC. Residues: CASSPTGGRNEQFF.